The 15 T cell receptor beta chains below were found in one sample sequenced in a study of neurological immune-mediated disorders. Time point: longitudinal time-point 2. Each CDR3 protein gets one entry after TCRdb re-called the 5' RACE reads with MiXCR. Found here are approximately 82,000 distinct CDR3 sequences, less than 15% of them singletons; the top ten hold approximately 5%. Sequencing was carried out using PBMCs. The receptors derive from a female donor with HTLV-1-associated myelopathy (HAM/TSP).

This clonotype was recorded many times. The J gene is TRBJ2-7, the V gene TRBV4-1, with 11 bases lining up with TRBD2. This CDR3 comprises 15 residues. Germline CDR1 is MGHRA and CDR2 is YSYEKL. V gave up 3 bases and J gave up 4 bases; unmatched junction bases: 5. CDR3 region: CASSHSGTSGYEQYF. Here the CDR3 DNA reads TGCGCCAGCAGCCATTCCGGGACTAGCGGATACGAGCAGTACTTC.

This clonotype came up many times. V and J are TRBV5-1 and TRBJ2-1; 15 bases are a match to TRBD2. Looked up from germline, CDR1 is SGHRS and CDR2 is YFSETQ. V gave up 4 bases and J gave up 9 bases; unmatched junction bases: 5. The length of the CDR3 is 15 residues. This chain's CDR3 is CASSHGLAGGGEQFF. The CDR3 bases are TGCGCCAGCAGCCATGGACTAGCGGGGGGGGGTGAGCAGTTCTTC. Together with reference TRBV5-1 and TRBJ2-1, the CDR3 gives the full variable domain: KAGVTQTPRYLIKTRGQQVTLSCSPISGHRSVSWYQQTPGQGLQFLFEYFSETQRNKGNFPGRFSGRQFSNSRSEMNVSTLELGDSALYLCASSHGLAGGGEQFFGPGTRLTVL.

Ten or more counts support this clonotype. The V and J genes are TRBV12-3 or TRBV12-4 and TRBJ2-2; TRBD1 is a possible D gene (5 bases). Trimming left V 2 bases short and J 6 bases short, with 13 bases between. The CDR3 extends over 15 amino acids. The CDR3 reads CASSLQGFQAGELFF. DNA of the CDR3: TGTGCCAGCAGTTTACAGGGTTTCCAAGCCGGGGAGCTGTTTTTT.

This clonotype has a count of ten or more. The chain joins TRBV5-1 to TRBJ2-2; D possibly corresponds to TRBD1 (5 bases). V was trimmed by 0 bases and J by 1 base, leaving 10 bases between them. The CDR3 is 16 residues long. The germline V gene encodes CDR1 SGHRS and CDR2 YFSETQ. This CDR3 reads CASSLEGQRNTGELFF. The CDR3 DNA sequence: TGCGCCAGCAGCTTGGAGGGGCAAAGGAACACCGGGGAGCTGTTTTTT.

This clonotype was detected many times. This rearrangement joins TRBV20-1 to TRBJ1-2; a weak D match, TRBD1 (6 bases). Between the trimmed V and J ends, which lost 4 bases and 0 bases, there was a span of 15 bases. The germline gives CDR1 DFQATT, CDR2 SNEGSKA (reference sequence). The CDR3 runs to 15 residues. This CDR3 is CSAIHTGPANYGYTF. CDR3 in DNA: TGCAGTGCTATTCATACAGGGCCCGCTAACTATGGCTACACCTTC.

This clonotype has at least ten counts. At one of its ends the junction is not consistent with the germline gene, which may arise from a read error. The rearrangement links TRBV4-1 to TRBJ2-7; D is uncertain. CDR1 is MGHRA, CDR2 YSYEKL, per germline. This CDR3 has 15 residues. CDR3 nucleotides: TGCGCCAGCAGCCAAGATTTGGGGTTCTCCCACGAGCAGTACTTC. Translated, it gives CASSQDLGFSHEQYF.

This clonotype was recorded at least ten times. The chain links TRBV12-3 or TRBV12-4 to TRBJ2-7; possibly TRBD2 for D (6 bases). This CDR3 has 14 residues. With 4 bases removed from V and 3 bases from J, the gap between germline ends came to 13 bases. The CDR3 is CASSSNRGYYEQYF. The DNA for the CDR3 is TGTGCCAGCAGTTCCAATCGGGGGTACTACGAGCAGTACTTC.

V usage is TRBV5-5 and J usage is TRBJ2-5, with D possibly TRBD2 on 5 matching bases. The CDR3 spans 14 residues. Trimming cost V 0 bases and J 4 bases, with 10 bases left between them. CDR1 is SGHKS and CDR2 is YYEKEE in the germline V gene (reference sequence). The CDR3 sequence: CASSLAVGVETQYF. The DNA for the CDR3 is TGTGCCAGCAGCTTGGCCGTCGGGGTAGAGACCCAGTACTTC.

The table lists this clonotype with many counts. The genes are TRBV7-9 and TRBJ2-1, with D perhaps matching TRBD1 or TRBD2 (5 bases each). The CDR3 length is 20 residues. The V end was cut by 4 bases, the J end by 0 bases, with 25 bases between. In germline, CDR1 is SEHNR, CDR2 FQNEAQ (reference sequence). Here the CDR3 DNA reads TGTGCCAGCAGCTCTGAACCCGGGACGGAACCTATCAGCTCCTACAATGAGCAGTTCTTC. It encodes CASSSEPGTEPISSYNEQFF.

This clonotype was counted at least ten times. The J gene is TRBJ2-2, the V gene TRBV12-3 or TRBV12-4; D may be TRBD2 (7 bases). The V and J ends lost 5 bases and 2 bases respectively, with 15 bases between them. The CDR3 loop spans 16 amino acids. The CDR3 DNA reads as TGTGCCAGCAGTCACCGGCGGGGGCTAAACACCGGGGAGCTGTTTTTT. It is translated as CASSHRRGLNTGELFF.

This clonotype has at least ten counts. The chain is built from TRBV27 and TRBJ2-5; D gene uncertain. V was trimmed by 4 bases and J by 1 base, leaving 10 bases between them. The CDR3 totals 14 residues. Germline CDR1 and CDR2: MNHEY and SMNVEV (reference sequence). As DNA, the CDR3 is TGTGCCAGCAGTTCCATGGGTCGCCAAGAGACCCAGTACTTC. This gives the protein CASSSMGRQETQYF.

This clonotype was found many times. The chain combines TRBV2 with TRBJ2-4, with no clear D. Trimming took off 3 bases at V and 6 bases at J, with 9 bases between the two ends. This CDR3 has 13 amino acids. Germline lookup yields CDR1 SNHLY and CDR2 FYNNEI. The CDR3 sequence: CASSDARTNIQYF. The CDR3 DNA reads TGTGCCAGCAGTGATGCCAGGACAAACATTCAGTACTTC.

This clonotype has ten or more counts. The chain uses TRBV28 and TRBJ2-7; D is perhaps TRBD1 (5 bases). Germline CDR1 MDHEN, CDR2 SYDVKM. Trimming left V 6 bases short and J 5 bases short, with 8 bases between. This CDR3 spans 11 amino acids. In DNA, the CDR3 is TGTGCCAGCAGCTTGGACAACGAGCAGTACTTC. Its translation is CASSLDNEQYF.

This clonotype was found many times. The genes are TRBV18 and TRBJ2-3; no definite D call. CDR1 and CDR2 (germline): KGHSH, LQKENI. V lost 0 bases and J lost 4, with 11 bases in between. CDR3 size: 15 residues. The CDR3 bases are TGTGCCAGCTCACCACCAGTTACCGGCGCAGATACGCAGTATTTT. Protein sequence: CASSPPVTGADTQYF.

At least ten counts were recorded for this clonotype. This sequence joins TRBV24-1 and TRBJ1-5, with no clear D. CDR1 KGHDR and CDR2 SFDVKD come from the germline V gene. This CDR3 is built from 14 residues. Between the trimmed V and J ends, which lost 5 bases and 3 bases, there was a span of 10 bases. The CDR3 protein is CATSGSGDNQPQHF. The CDR3 DNA follows: TGTGCCACCAGTGGGTCCGGTGACAATCAGCCCCAGCATTTT.